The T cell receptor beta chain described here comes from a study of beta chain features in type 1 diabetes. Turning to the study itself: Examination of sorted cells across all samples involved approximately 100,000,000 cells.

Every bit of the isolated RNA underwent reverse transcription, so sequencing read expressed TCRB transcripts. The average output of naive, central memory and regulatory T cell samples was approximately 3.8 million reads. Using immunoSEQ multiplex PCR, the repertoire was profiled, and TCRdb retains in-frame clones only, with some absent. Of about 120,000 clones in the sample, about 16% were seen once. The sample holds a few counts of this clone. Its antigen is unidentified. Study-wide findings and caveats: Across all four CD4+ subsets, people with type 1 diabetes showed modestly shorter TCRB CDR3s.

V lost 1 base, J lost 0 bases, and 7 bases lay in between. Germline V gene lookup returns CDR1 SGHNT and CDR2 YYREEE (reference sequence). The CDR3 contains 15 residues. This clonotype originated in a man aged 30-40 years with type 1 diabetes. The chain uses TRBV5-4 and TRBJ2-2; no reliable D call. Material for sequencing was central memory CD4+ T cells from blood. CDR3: CASSLYSANTGELFF. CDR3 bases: TGTGCCAGCAGCTTGTATTCAGCGAACACCGGGGAGCTGTTTTTT.